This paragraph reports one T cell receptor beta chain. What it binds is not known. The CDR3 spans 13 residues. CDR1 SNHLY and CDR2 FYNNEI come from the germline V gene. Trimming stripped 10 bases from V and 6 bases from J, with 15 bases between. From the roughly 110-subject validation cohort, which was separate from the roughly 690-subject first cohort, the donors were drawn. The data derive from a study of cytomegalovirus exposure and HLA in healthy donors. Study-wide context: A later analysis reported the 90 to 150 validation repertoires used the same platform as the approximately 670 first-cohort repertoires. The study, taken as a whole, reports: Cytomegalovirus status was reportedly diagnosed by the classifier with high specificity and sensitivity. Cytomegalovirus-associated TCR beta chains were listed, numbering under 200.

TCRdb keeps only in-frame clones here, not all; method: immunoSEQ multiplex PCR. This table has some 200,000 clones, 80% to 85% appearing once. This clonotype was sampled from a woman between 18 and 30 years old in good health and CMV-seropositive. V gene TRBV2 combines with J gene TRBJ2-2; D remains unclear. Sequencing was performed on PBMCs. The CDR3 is CATNDRSAGELFF. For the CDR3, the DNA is TGTGCCACAAACGATCGGTCGGCCGGGGAGCTGTTTTTT.